The entry below gives a single T cell receptor (beta chain) sequence along with its context. Its antigen is not yet known. Base qualities were left out, and no much larger clone turns up one base away. Each donor gave one peripheral blood draw, averaging roughly 120 mL, which was collected into heparinised tubes. A BD FACSAria II was used to sort naive, central memory, regulatory and stem cell-like memory CD4+ T cells with a panel that included CD45RO, CCR7, CD25, CD127, CD95 and CD27. Every sorted population had a purity above 95%. PBMCs were separated immediately by Lymphoprep density gradient centrifugation and were stained directly, without being cultured. So that batch effects would be minimized, each experiment stained and sorted samples in pairs, pairing one healthy donor with one patient. This sample is drawn from a study of beta chain features in type 1 diabetes (dated by TCRdb to 2016 to 2019). About the investigation overall: Patients and healthy donors did not differ in mean age, gender distribution, total cell number or subset yield. A total of around 110,000,000 sorted cells were examined across all samples, and RNA yield correlated strongly with the number of cells per subset. In the study, TCRB repertoires of sorted circulating CD4+ T cell subsets from recently diagnosed type 1 diabetes patients were compared with those of matched healthy donors. Regulatory and stem cell-like memory subsets were isolated from only 8 patients and about eight healthy donors, whereas naive and central memory subsets came from all 28 donors. Overall study results and their limits: PCR may preferentially amplify shorter templates, but because patient and control samples were amplified and corrected together, any resulting skew would affect both groups equally. Because small numbers of individuals were included in the HLA sub-analyses, any influence of HLA type on TCRB rearrangement was left unresolved. At VDJ recombination sites, type 1 diabetes patients had fewer insertions and more deleted nucleotides, which implies abnormalities in thymic rearrangement. Because cDNA was sequenced instead of genomic DNA, activated cells with high expression could be over-represented, although the groups did not differ in activation or CD3 levels. Type 1 diabetes patients showed a moderate but significant shortening of TCRB CDR3 length in all four CD4+ subsets. Naive, central memory and regulatory TCRB repertoires appeared more similar among patients than among healthy donors.

V was cut back by 0 bases and J by 3 bases, leaving a gap of 12 bases between them. The CDR3, cysteine through phenylalanine, is 15 amino acids long. CDR3 DNA only is kept here, 45 bases in frame from base 1. Per the germline V gene, SGHRS is the CDR1 and YFSETQ is the CDR2. All of the isolated RNA was reverse transcribed with the High Capacity cDNA Reverse Transcription Kit, so expressed TCRB transcripts were sequenced. Deep immunoSEQ sequencing was applied to naive, central memory and regulatory T cell samples, giving an average of about 3.6 million total reads per sample. Sorted cells were lysed in RLT buffer, and RNA was extracted using DNase-treated RNeasy Micro or Mini kits according to cell number. Each cell subset was processed separately to prevent cross-contamination, with patient and healthy donor samples processed together. Using the immunoSEQ multiplex PCR, TCRB sequences were amplified from cDNA into 87-bp fragments spanning the CDR3 region. The amplicons were sequenced using the Illumina HiSeq platform. The paper's processing steps were these. Synthetic template baselines were used to correct PCR bias computationally, reads within Hamming distance 2 were collapsed, and singletons that could not be merged were discarded. Reads were aligned against IMGT to assign V, D and J genes, CDR3 length and insertions or deletions at six rearrangement sites. Within each subset, clonotype counts were normalized to sorted cell number, and only after that were true diversity and Gini coefficients computed with the tcR R package. Repertoire sharing was quantified using the overlap coefficient calculated on TCRB nucleotide sequences. TCRdb stores this immuneACCESS table with in-frame sequences only. Part of the clones is absent; in the studies checked, under half of the shortfall reflects unresolved V genes, and no reason is known for the rest. V, J and clone size were drawn from that table, and D and trimming were deduced from the DNA. For this sample the table gives around 300,000 clones, of which about 7.8% were detected only once. More than 1% of the sample is in the top ten clones.

The TCR comes from a woman aged 18-29 years in good health. The specimen sequenced was central memory CD4+ T cells from blood. The chain is made from TRBV5-1 and TRBJ1-2, with the D gene not confidently named. The nucleotides are TGCGCCAGCAGCTTGGCGTCAGAACAGTACTATGGCTACACCTTC. Its translation is CASSLASEQYYGYTF.